This T cell receptor (beta chain) was recovered during a study of Ad26.COV2.S vaccination and SARS-CoV-2 variants. About the study: Enrolled in COV1001, the donor was in the Ad26.COV2.S trial arm, which received the vaccine. Study results and limitations: Using TCR breadth and depth analyses may have led to underestimated total T cell responses. Spike-specific TCR breadth was greater in vaccine than placebo recipients.

With 4 bases removed from V and 0 bases from J, the gap between germline ends came to 7 bases. Looked up from germline, CDR1 is MDHEN and CDR2 is SYDVKM. This CDR3 has 13 amino acids. Clones were read by immunoSEQ multiplex PCR, and TCRdb kept only the in-frame ones, dropping some. Here the sample spans some 330,000 clones, around 90% being singletons. As for treatment: around 19 received Ad26.COV2.S at low or high dose, single or two shots; 5 received placebo; per-sample allocation not given. The investigators took samples on day 63 after the first vaccine or placebo injection. About this clone itself: No antigen is known for it.

The input for sequencing was peripheral blood, taken in a trial of Ad26.COV2.S vaccine versus placebo. This chain joins TRBV28 and TRBJ2-7; D remains ambiguous. This TCR was sampled from a person aged 18-65 years who received the Ad26.COV2.S COVID-19 vaccine or a placebo. The CDR3 nucleotides read TGTGCCAGCAGTTATCGGAGCTCCTACGAGCAGTACGTC. This gives the protein CASSYRSSYEQYV.